Listed here are 32 T cell receptor beta chains from one sample, sequenced in a study of cytomegalovirus exposure and HLA in healthy donors. The study ran its PCR with 60 Vbeta and 13 Jbeta primers. Measured with immunoSEQ multiplex PCR; TCRdb has only the in-frame clones, and not every one. Altogether about 140,000 clones are present, roughly 80% being singletons, with the ten largest covering about 3.5%. The sequenced material came from PBMCs. These receptors all stem from a middle-aged man in good health and CMV-seronegative.

This clone was counted between two and nine times. This sequence joins TRBV5-1 and TRBJ2-1; 11 bases line up with TRBD2. The V segment lost 0 bases and the J segment 3 bases; nucleotides outside the gene matches: 8. Germline loops: CDR1 SGHRS, CDR2 YFSETQ. The CDR3 runs 18 residues. CDR3: CASSLALAGDQDYNEQFF. CDR3 nucleotide sequence: TGCGCCAGCAGCTTGGCACTAGCGGGGGACCAAGACTACAATGAGCAGTTCTTC.

The chain has TRBV2 and TRBJ2-1; 10 nucleotides match TRBD2. This CDR3 has 14 residues. J was trimmed by 10 bases and V by 6 bases; bases with no gene match: 9. Germline V gives CDR1 SNHLY, CDR2 FYNNEI. CDR3 coding DNA: TGTGCCAGCAGGTGGGCTAGCGGGGGCGGAGAGCAGTTCTTC. Its translation is CASRWASGGGEQFF.

CDR3 loop: CASRMDRSSYNEQFF. The CDR3 nucleotides are TGTGCCAGCAGGATGGACAGGAGCTCCTACAATGAGCAGTTCTTC. The rearrangement links TRBV6-5 to TRBJ2-1; 7 bases agree with TRBD1. The trim removed 6 bases at V and 0 bases at J, leaving 5 bases unmatched. Germline assignment: CDR1 MNHEY and CDR2 SVGAGI. The CDR3 extends over 15 amino acids.

This clone was seen once. The chain combines TRBV4-1 with TRBJ2-1; TRBD2 agrees at 15 bases. The V gene end was trimmed by 2 bases and the J gene end by 8 bases; junction bases not matched to a gene: 10. CDR1 and CDR2 (germline): MGHRA, YSYEKL. CDR3 length equals 18 residues. The CDR3 region has the DNA TGCGCCAGCAGCCAACCCGGACTAGCGGGGGGGCCGAAGGATGAGCAGTTCTTC. Translation: CASSQPGLAGGPKDEQFF.

The J gene is TRBJ1-1, the V gene TRBV15; D may be TRBD1 (5 bases). The CDR3 length is 14 residues. Germline V CDR1 and CDR2: LNHNV, YYDKDF (reference sequence). Trimming shortened V by 0 bases and J by 2 bases, and 7 bases separated the two germline ends. CDR3 region: CATSRDRANTEAFF. In DNA, the CDR3 is TGTGCCACCAGCAGAGACAGGGCTAACACTGAAGCTTTCTTT. The whole variable domain, filled in from reference TRBV15 and TRBJ1-1, reads DAMVIQNPRYQVTQFGKPVTLSCSQTLNHNVMYWYQQKSSQAPKLLFHYYDKDFNNEADTPDNFQSRRPNTSFCFLDIRSPGLGDTAMYLCATSRDRANTEAFFGQGTRLTVV.

The J gene is TRBJ2-1, the V gene TRBV5-6, with TRBD2 identical over 13 bases. The CDR3 extends over 16 amino acids. Germline trimming cut 4 bases from V and 4 bases from J; bases unmatched to any gene: 5. Per germline, CDR1 SGHDT and CDR2 YYEEEE. The CDR3 loop is CASSHLTSGGYNEQFF. In DNA, the CDR3 is TGTGCCAGCAGCCACTTGACTAGCGGGGGGTACAATGAGCAGTTCTTC.

The sample holds one count of this clone. This chain joins TRBV7-9 and TRBJ1-1; no definite D call. Germline lookup yields CDR1 SEHNR and CDR2 FQNEAQ (reference sequence). Trimming stripped 1 base from V and 4 bases from J, with 10 bases between. The CDR3 is 14 amino acids. CDR3 protein: CASSLVRSSTEAFF. The CDR3, as DNA: TGTGCCAGCAGCTTAGTACGAAGTAGCACTGAAGCTTTCTTT.

The genes are TRBV7-2 and TRBJ1-6; D is ambiguous. The germline V gene encodes CDR1 SGHTA and CDR2 FQGNSA. The CDR3 has 14 amino acids. V lost 3 bases and J 8 bases, leaving 11 bases between the germline ends. DNA for the CDR3: TGTGCCAGCAGCTTGCTAATGAGGGATTCACCCCTCCACTTT. It codes for CASSLLMRDSPLHF. The full variable domain, in which reference TRBV7-2 and TRBJ1-6 provide the parts outside the CDR3, is GAGVSQSPSNKVTEKGKDVELRCDPISGHTALYWYRQSLGQGLEFLIYFQGNSAPDKSGLPSDRFSAERTGGSVSTLTIQRTQQEDSAVYLCASSLLMRDSPLHFGNGTRLTVT.

The chain links TRBV11-2 to TRBJ2-7, with D tentatively TRBD2 (5 bases). V was cut by 4 bases and J by 5 bases, with 12 bases left in between. Germline-derived CDR1 and CDR2 are SGHAT and FQNNGV. This CDR3 has 13 amino acids. The CDR3 DNA reads as TGTGCCAGCAGCTACAATGTCGGGGACGAGCAGTACTTC. Its translation: CASSYNVGDEQYF.

This clone is a singleton in its sample. This chain joins TRBV2 and TRBJ2-2, with TRBD2 identical over 8 bases. Trimming removed 2 bases from V and 7 bases from J; junction bases left unmatched: 12. The CDR3 consists of 17 residues. Germline CDR1 SNHLY, CDR2 FYNNEI. CDR3: CASSESRGGGRRGELFF. In DNA form, the CDR3 reads TGTGCCAGCAGTGAATCGCGTGGCGGGGGGCGGCGCGGGGAGCTGTTTTTT. Full variable domain (missing parts from reference TRBV2 and TRBJ2-2): EPEVTQTPSHQVTQMGQEVILRCVPISNHLYFYWYRQILGQKVEFLVSFYNNEISEKSEIFDDQFSVERPDGSNFTLKIRSTKLEDSAMYFCASSESRGGGRRGELFFGEGSRLTVL.

The table lists this clone with a few counts. The rearrangement uses TRBV4-1 and TRBJ1-1, with TRBD1 matching 7 bases. The V gene's germline CDR1 is MGHRA and CDR2 YSYEKL. Trimming removed 6 bases from V and 1 base from J; junction bases left unmatched: 5. The CDR3 extends over 14 amino acids. The CDR3 here is CASRQTGTNTEAFF. The CDR3 DNA reads TGCGCCAGCAGGCAGACAGGGACGAACACTGAAGCTTTCTTT.

CDR3 residues: CASSDSWDRSYEQYF. Here the CDR3 DNA reads TGCGCCAGCAGCGATAGTTGGGACAGGAGTTACGAGCAGTACTTC. The chain employs TRBV5-1 and TRBJ2-7; 8 bases match TRBD1. Germline-derived CDR1 and CDR2 are SGHRS and YFSETQ. This CDR3 region has 15 residues. Trimming took 4 bases from V and 4 from J; bases not matched to a gene: 10.

The chain links TRBV4-1 to TRBJ1-1; D unresolved. The CDR3 contains 14 residues. Deletions cut 3 bases from V and 1 base from J, with 9 bases between. Germline CDR1 MGHRA, CDR2 YSYEKL. CDR3 region: CASSQGRENTEAFF. The CDR3, as DNA: TGCGCCAGCAGCCAGGGCAGAGAGAACACTGAAGCTTTCTTT.

V usage is TRBV5-4 and J usage is TRBJ2-5, with D possibly matching TRBD2 (5 bases). The CDR3 totals 14 residues. V was clipped by 4 bases and J by 1 base, with 11 bases between them. The germline gives CDR1 SGHNT, CDR2 YYREEE (reference sequence). CDR3 amino acids: CASSPGLSQETQYF. CDR3 coding DNA: TGTGCCAGCAGCCCAGGACTGTCCCAAGAGACCCAGTACTTC.

V usage is TRBV2 and J usage is TRBJ1-1, with D maybe TRBD1 (6 bases). This CDR3 has 13 amino acids. V gave up 6 bases and J gave up 4 bases, with 12 bases separating them. Germline loops: CDR1 SNHLY, CDR2 FYNNEI. CDR3 DNA sequence: TGTGCCAGCAGAAACACAGGGATCACTGAAGCTTTCTTT. This sequence encodes CASRNTGITEAFF.

The rearrangement links TRBV6-5 to TRBJ1-6, with D perhaps TRBD1 (5 bases). The CDR3 totals 14 residues. Germline V gene sequence: CDR1 MNHEY, CDR2 SVGAGI. V gave up 0 bases and J gave up 10 bases, with 10 bases separating them. The CDR3 is CASSYSGGGSPLHF. CDR3 in DNA: TGTGCCAGCAGTTACTCAGGCGGGGGGTCACCCCTCCACTTT.

Here the CDR3 reads CASSTGTSGGGQFF. Here the CDR3 DNA reads TGCGCCAGCAGCACCGGGACTAGCGGGGGTGGGCAGTTCTTC. V gene TRBV10-1 combines with J gene TRBJ2-1; 14 nucleotides line up with TRBD2. The J segment lost 12 bases and the V segment lost 6 bases, leaving 7 bases of the junction unmatched. This CDR3 is 14 amino acids long. Germline V CDR1 and CDR2: WNHNN, SYGVQD (reference sequence).

The chain links TRBV19 to TRBJ2-3; D gene ambiguous. The CDR3 extends over 16 amino acids. V shed 4 bases and J shed 3 bases, with 17 bases lying between them. Per germline, CDR1 LNHDA and CDR2 SQIVND (reference sequence). CDR3 in DNA: TGTGCCAGTAGTAATTATGAGCGTTGGTTAACAGATACGCAGTATTTT. Protein sequence: CASSNYERWLTDTQYF.

The chain uses TRBV5-1 and TRBJ2-5; 7 nucleotides agree with TRBD2. Per germline, CDR1 SGHRS and CDR2 YFSETQ. The CDR3 has 17 residues. V shed 0 bases and J 0 bases; nucleotides not matched to a gene: 8. As DNA, the CDR3 is TGCGCCAGCAGCTTGGTCCGCAGGGAGGGCTACCAAGAGACCCAGTACTTC. This translates into CASSLVRREGYQETQYF.

The chain has TRBV9 and TRBJ1-2; 7 bases line up with TRBD1. Germline V gene data show CDR1 as SGDLS and CDR2 as YYNGEE. This CDR3 spans 16 amino acids. V lost 3 bases to trimming and J lost 4 bases; unmatched junction nucleotides: 12. The CDR3 reads CASSAAGQTQGYGYTF. CDR3 DNA sequence: TGTGCCAGCAGCGCCGCGGGACAGACCCAAGGCTATGGCTACACCTTC.

Comment on this clone: Other DNA sequences in this specimen translate into the identical CDR3. The chain combines TRBV7-9 with TRBJ1-1; no definite D call. CDR3 length: 13 amino acids. CDR1 is SEHNR and CDR2 is FQNEAQ in the germline V gene (reference sequence). V was trimmed by 2 bases and J by 2 bases, leaving 6 bases between them. CDR3 sequence (DNA): TGTGCCAGCAGCTTACTAATTAACACTGAAGCTTTCTTT. Its protein is CASSLLINTEAFF.

This clone was picked up a small number of times. The chain recombines TRBV9 with TRBJ1-1, with D possibly being TRBD1 (5 bases). V lost 0 bases to trimming and J lost 7 bases, with 7 bases between them. Germline V lookup: CDR1 SGDLS, CDR2 YYNGEE. This CDR3 spans 12 amino acids. CDR3 loop: CASSVVGGEAFF. The CDR3 nucleotides read TGTGCCAGCAGCGTAGTCGGGGGTGAAGCTTTCTTT.

V gene TRBV10-3 combines with J gene TRBJ2-7, with D uncertain. The CDR3 consists of 12 residues. The V end was cut by 2 bases, the J end by 2 bases, with 4 bases between. Germline V lookup: CDR1 ENHRY, CDR2 SYGVKD. This chain's CDR3 is CAISETAYEQYF. The CDR3 DNA reads TGTGCCATCAGTGAGACAGCCTACGAGCAGTACTTC.

This clone was found a few times. The chain joins TRBV7-8 to TRBJ1-6, with a weak D call TRBD1 (6 bases). Trimming pared 4 bases from V and 5 bases from J, leaving 21 bases between. Germline CDR1 and CDR2: SGHVS and FQNEAQ. This CDR3 contains 18 residues. This CDR3 is CASSYRGVQQGNNSPLHF. CDR3 bases: TGTGCCAGCAGCTATAGGGGCGTTCAACAGGGCAATAATTCACCCCTCCACTTT.

This clone occurred a few times. The chain carries TRBV6-6 and TRBJ1-2; the D gene is possibly TRBD1 (6 bases). The CDR3 has 14 amino acids. CDR1 and CDR2 (germline): MNHNY, SVGAGI (reference sequence). The ends were cut back, 2 bases at V and 5 bases at J, with 12 bases in the middle. In nucleotides, the CDR3 is TGTGCCAGCAGTTACGGACAGAGAGAGTATGGCTACACCTTC. It encodes CASSYGQREYGYTF.

The V and J genes are TRBV6-5 and TRBJ2-7; possible D gene TRBD1, 5 bases. V lost 2 bases, J lost 6 bases, and 20 bases lay in between. Germline values: CDR1 MNHEY, CDR2 SVGAGI. This CDR3 is 16 amino acids long. The CDR3 reads CASSYQATGAFGEQYF. In DNA form, the CDR3 reads TGTGCCAGCAGTTACCAGGCGACTGGGGCTTTCGGCGAGCAGTACTTC.

This sequence joins TRBV7-9 and TRBJ2-3; 8 nucleotides match TRBD1. V lost 3 bases and J lost 2; bases outside the gene matches: 7. The CDR3 has 16 amino acids. The V gene's germline CDR1 is SEHNR and CDR2 FQNEAQ (reference sequence). CDR3 residues: CASSFPGQDYTDTQYF. CDR3 DNA sequence: TGTGCCAGCAGCTTCCCGGGACAGGATTACACAGATACGCAGTATTTT.

As regards this clone: Other DNA sequences in the sample encode the same CDR3. The CDR3 DNA reads TGTGCCAGCAGCTTAGGCGGGACAGCCTACAATGAGCAGTTCTTC. Translated, it gives CASSLGGTAYNEQFF. This sequence joins TRBV7-9 and TRBJ2-1, with D possibly matching TRBD1 (7 bases). Germline V CDR1 and CDR2: SEHNR, FQNEAQ (reference sequence). There are 15 residues in the CDR3. V lost 1 base to trimming and J lost 2 bases, with 9 bases between them.

The gene calls are TRBV5-1 and TRBJ1-2, with 10 bases aligning to TRBD1. CDR3 length equals 15 residues. J was trimmed by 8 bases and V by 4 bases; bases with no gene match: 11. Germline V CDR1 and CDR2: SGHRS, YFSETQ. CDR3 DNA: TGCGCCAGCAGCCCCGCGACAGGGGGCGCGCAAGGCTACACCTTC. Its protein is CASSPATGGAQGYTF.

The V and J genes are TRBV4-1 and TRBJ1-2, with D possibly being TRBD1 (5 bases). Germline V gene lookup returns CDR1 MGHRA and CDR2 YSYEKL. The ends were cut back, 1 base at V and 3 bases at J, with 18 bases in the middle. CDR3 length: 17 residues. The CDR3 coding sequence is TGCGCCAGCAGCCAAGTGTTGGTAGGCCGGGGGGACTATGGCTACACCTTC. This codes for CASSQVLVGRGDYGYTF.

The chain carries TRBV5-4 and TRBJ2-7; 9 nucleotides line up with TRBD1. The CDR3 consists of 14 residues. Germline V gene data show CDR1 as SGHNT and CDR2 as YYREEE (reference sequence). The V segment lost 4 bases and the J segment 3 bases; nucleotides outside the gene matches: 5. CDR3 protein: CASSHRDRDYEQYF. CDR3 nucleotide sequence: TGTGCCAGCAGCCACAGGGACAGGGACTACGAGCAGTACTTC. The variable domain in full, completed from reference TRBV5-4 and TRBJ2-7, reads ETGVTQSPTHLIKTRGQQVTLRCSSQSGHNTVSWYQQALGQGPQFIFQYYREEENGRGNFPPRFSGLQFPNYSSELNVNALELDDSALYLCASSHRDRDYEQYFGPGTRLTVT.

V gene TRBV7-3 combines with J gene TRBJ1-2, with D possibly being TRBD1 (5 bases). Germline-derived CDR1 and CDR2 are SGHTA and FQGTGA. Trimming cost V 1 base and J 7 bases, with 10 bases left between them. The CDR3 sequence is 13 residues long. The chain's CDR3 is CASSLNPGGGYTF. The DNA for the CDR3 is TGTGCCAGCAGCTTAAACCCCGGGGGTGGCTACACCTTC.